These 2 T cell receptor beta chains were sequenced from one sample in a study of CD4 T cells in relation to SARS-CoV-2 and coronaviruses. Before the COVID-19 pandemic, during about 2011-2019, CD4+ T cells were taken from unexposed donors. The cells were cultured for 9 to 11 days before CD4+ T cells were isolated. The antigens for these receptors are not known. Profiled with immunoSEQ multiplex PCR; TCRdb holds only in-frame clones, not every one. The repertoire holds around 20,000 clones, more than 70% seen once, with about 19% in the top ten. Source material: CD4+ T cells from PBMCs, cultured in vitro. These receptors were obtained from a human donor in good health.

This clone occurred a few times. This chain joins TRBV25-1 and TRBJ1-1; D unclear. CDR1 is MGHDK and CDR2 is SYGVNS in the germline V gene. The CDR3 has 13 amino acids. The germline V and J ends were trimmed by 2 bases and 5 bases, with 9 bases remaining between them. CDR3 region: CASSEAGKTEAFF. CDR3 coding DNA: TGTGCCAGCAGTGAAGCAGGAAAGACTGAAGCTTTCTTT.

The chain employs TRBV11-2 and TRBJ1-5, with D unclear. The germline V gene has CDR1 SGHAT and CDR2 FQNNGV. The CDR3 runs to 13 residues. V was shortened by 1 base and J by 3 bases, with 4 bases between the two germline ends. CDR3 sequence reads: CASSLGDNQPQHF. CDR3 coding DNA: TGTGCCAGCAGCTTAGGGGACAATCAGCCCCAGCATTTT.